The 15 T cell receptor beta chains listed next were all sequenced from one sample in a study of T cell changes during pregnancy in multiple sclerosis. Profiled with immunoSEQ multiplex PCR; TCRdb holds only in-frame clones, not every one. The sample lists about 94,000 clones, about 93% seen once, with around 0.99% in the top ten. The material was peripheral blood, obtained after pregnancy. These receptors were obtained from a female donor with multiple sclerosis, enrolled in a pregnancy study.

The chain carries TRBV4-1 and TRBJ2-7; 7 nucleotides line up with TRBD2. In germline, CDR1 is MGHRA, CDR2 YSYEKL. With 3 bases clipped from V and 3 bases from J, the junction kept 11 bases outside the gene matches. The CDR3 has 16 amino acids. The chain's CDR3 is CASSHLIPGLGYEQYF. The CDR3 bases are TGCGCCAGCAGCCACCTCATCCCAGGACTAGGCTACGAGCAGTACTTC.

The V call is TRBV18, the J call TRBJ2-6; 7 positions agree with TRBD2. V shed 6 bases and J 4 bases; nucleotides not matched to a gene: 9. The CDR3 is 16 residues long. Germline CDR1 and CDR2: KGHSH and LQKENI. The CDR3 loop is CASSPGRSTGANVLTF. The CDR3 region has the DNA TGTGCCAGCTCCCCCGGGAGGTCCACCGGGGCCAACGTCCTGACTTTC.

CDR3 protein: CASSQVRGRVAYGYTF. The CDR3 DNA reads TGCGCCAGCAGCCAAGTTAGGGGGCGAGTGGCCTATGGCTACACCTTC. This chain links TRBV4-3 with TRBJ1-2, with TRBD1 matching 7 bases. Germline V gives CDR1 LGHNA, CDR2 YSLEER. The CDR3 consists of 16 residues. The V gene end was trimmed by 1 base and the J gene end by 4 bases; junction bases not matched to a gene: 9.

The chain recombines TRBV5-1 with TRBJ1-1, with TRBD1 as a possible D gene (6 bases). Between the trimmed V and J ends, which lost 5 bases and 2 bases, there was a span of 19 bases. The germline CDR1 and CDR2 sequences are SGHRS and YFSETQ. The CDR3 runs to 16 residues. CDR3: CASRNTQGAHNTEAFF. The CDR3 DNA reads TGCGCCAGCAGGAATACACAGGGCGCTCATAACACTGAAGCTTTCTTT.

The rearrangement uses TRBV30 and TRBJ2-1, with 7 bases lining up with TRBD2. The germline V gene has CDR1 GTSNPN and CDR2 SVGIG (reference sequence). With 1 base clipped from V and 8 bases from J, the junction kept 8 bases outside the gene matches. The CDR3 loop spans 14 amino acids. As DNA, the CDR3 is TGTGCCTGGAGTGCACCGGGACTATGGCATGAGCAGTTCTTC. Its protein is CAWSAPGLWHEQFF.

This chain links TRBV14 with TRBJ2-7; 7 bases align to TRBD1. The CDR3 has 16 amino acids. V lost 4 bases and J lost 2; bases outside the gene matches: 11. CDR1 is SGHDN, CDR2 FVKESK, per germline. The CDR3 spells CASSLPGTAFPYEQYF. In nucleotides, the CDR3 is TGTGCCAGCAGCCTCCCGGGGACAGCGTTCCCCTACGAGCAGTACTTC.

V is TRBV2 and J is TRBJ1-2, with D possibly being TRBD1 (5 bases). Germline V gene lookup returns CDR1 SNHLY and CDR2 FYNNEI. V lost 6 bases and J 9 bases, leaving 8 bases between the germline ends. The CDR3 sequence is 10 residues long. CDR3 sequence: CASRGRRYTF. The CDR3 region has the DNA TGTGCCAGCAGGGGGCGGCGCTACACCTTC.

The chain recombines TRBV7-2 with TRBJ1-2; tentatively, D is TRBD1 (5 bases). CDR1 and CDR2 from the germline V gene are SGHTA and FQGNSA. V lost 2 bases to trimming and J lost 6 bases, with 13 bases between them. The CDR3 runs 14 residues. DNA for the CDR3: TGTGCCAGCAGCTTAATCAGAGGACACGATGGCTACACCTTC. Its translation is CASSLIRGHDGYTF. The whole variable domain, remainder taken from reference TRBV7-2 and TRBJ1-2, is GAGVSQSPSNKVTEKGKDVELRCDPISGHTALYWYRQSLGQGLEFLIYFQGNSAPDKSGLPSDRFSAERTGGSVSTLTIQRTQQEDSAVYLCASSLIRGHDGYTFGSGTRLTVV.

The chain recombines TRBV15 with TRBJ2-1, with 8 bases lining up with TRBD2. Germline lookup yields CDR1 LNHNV and CDR2 YYDKDF (reference sequence). The V segment lost 0 bases and the J segment 6 bases; nucleotides outside the gene matches: 10. The CDR3 runs 17 residues. CDR3 sequence: CATSRDLASGQFNEQFF. The CDR3 bases are TGTGCCACCAGCAGAGATCTGGCTAGCGGGCAATTCAATGAGCAGTTCTTC.

The chain has TRBV19 and TRBJ2-2, with unresolved D. Deletions cut 4 bases from V and 7 bases from J, with 4 bases between. CDR3 size: 11 residues. The germline CDR1 and CDR2 sequences are LNHDA and SQIVND (reference sequence). CDR3 nucleotides: TGTGCCAGTAGTACAGTCGGGGAGCTGTTTTTT. Its translation: CASSTVGELFF. The whole variable domain, remainder taken from reference TRBV19 and TRBJ2-2, is DGGITQSPKYLFRKEGQNVTLSCEQNLNHDAMYWYRQDPGQGLRLIYYSQIVNDFQKGDIAEGYSVSREKKESFPLTVTSAQKNPTAFYLCASSTVGELFFGEGSRLTVL.

V usage is TRBV18 and J usage is TRBJ2-7, with 9 bases that match TRBD1. The junction had 14 bases not matched to a gene; V was cut back by 5 bases and J by 12 bases. The CDR3 runs to 14 residues. The germline V gene has CDR1 KGHSH and CDR2 LQKENI. CDR3 sequence (DNA): TGTGCCAGCTCAGGGGACAGGGCTCCCCTTGTCTTGTACTTC. Its translation is CASSGDRAPLVLYF.

The chain recombines TRBV5-1 with TRBJ2-2; D call uncertain. V was pared by 0 bases and J by 0 bases, with 6 bases between. CDR3 length: 15 amino acids. The germline V gene has CDR1 SGHRS and CDR2 YFSETQ. The CDR3 loop is CASSLVRTNTGELFF. DNA of the CDR3: TGCGCCAGCAGCTTGGTGCGAACGAACACCGGGGAGCTGTTTTTT.

The V call is TRBV6-4, the J call TRBJ2-1; D gene ambiguous. Per the germline V gene, CDR1 is MRHNA and CDR2 is SNTAGT. This CDR3 region has 16 residues. V was shortened by 5 bases and J by 0 bases, with 14 bases between the two germline ends. The CDR3 protein is CASSPRVETSYNEQFF. CDR3 nucleotides: TGTGCCAGCAGTCCTAGAGTCGAAACCTCCTACAATGAGCAGTTCTTC.

The rearrangement joins TRBV5-5 to TRBJ2-1; a possible D gene is TRBD1 (6 bases). CDR3 length equals 15 residues. CDR1 and CDR2 (germline): SGHKS, YYEKEE (reference sequence). With 4 bases removed from V and 2 bases from J, the gap between germline ends came to 13 bases. In DNA form, the CDR3 reads TGTGCCAGCAGCCCGACGGCAGGGGCCTACAATGAGCAGTTCTTC. Protein sequence: CASSPTAGAYNEQFF.

The chain employs TRBV11-3 and TRBJ2-2; TRBD2 matches at 13 bases. Germline assignment: CDR1 SGHNT and CDR2 YENEEA. The CDR3 loop spans 18 amino acids. The V segment lost 5 bases and the J segment 4 bases; nucleotides outside the gene matches: 10. The CDR3 DNA is TGTGCCAGCAGCCCTGGGACTAGCGGGGAGTGGGGCACCGGGGAGCTGTTTTTT. Translated, it gives CASSPGTSGEWGTGELFF.